This T cell receptor (beta chain) was recovered during a study of CD8+ T cells in alopecia areata. Individuals with alopecia areata gave both lesional scalp punch biopsies and peripheral blood for collection. Sorting separated CD4+ and CD8+ T cells out of PBMCs. Extracted RNA was reverse transcribed into cDNA, the sequencing template. Profiled with immunoSEQ multiplex PCR; TCRdb holds only in-frame clones, not every one. The profile covers 110,000 to 150,000 clones, with about 60% appearing a single time and around 6.6% taken by the ten largest. This CDR3 is built from 13 residues. Deletions cut 6 bases from V and 4 bases from J, with 16 bases between. CDR1 and CDR2 from the germline V gene are SQVTM and ANQGSEA.

The TCR comes from a human donor with alopecia areata. The sequencing used CD4+ T cells sorted from blood, collected at week 0. The chain combines TRBV29-1 with TRBJ2-7; D unclear. DNA of the CDR3: TGCAGCGTCCTCCTTTCCGGAACATACGAGCAGTACTTC. Protein sequence: CSVLLSGTYEQYF.